Below are 15 T cell receptor beta chains sequenced from a single sample in a study of OX40 agonist ivuxolimab in advanced cancers. Receptors were amplified or captured by the immunoSEQ multiplex PCR assay. Here the immuneACCESS table is served through TCRdb, limited to in-frame sequences with V and J called. Missing clones are a known gap in these copies; in checked studies unresolved V genes cover under half, and the rest lacks a known reason. The sample records tens of thousands of clones, about 85% of which are singletons. Clones ranked in the top ten supply under 0.4% of the sample. The sequences come from CD4+ or CD8+ T cells sorted from blood, collected in a trial of the OX40 agonist ivuxolimab. The source of these receptors is an adult with an advanced solid tumor such as melanoma, head and neck, liver or kidney cancer.

This chain connects TRBV9 to TRBJ2-1; 10 nucleotides match TRBD1. CDR1 SGDLS and CDR2 YYNGEE come from the germline V gene. This CDR3 region has 18 residues. With V trimmed by 7 bases and J by 0 bases, 13 bases remained unmatched. This CDR3 reads CASGTGTGVMVSYNEQFF. For the CDR3, the DNA is TGTGCCAGCGGCACCGGGACAGGGGTAATGGTCTCCTACAATGAGCAGTTCTTC.

The chain recombines TRBV30 with TRBJ2-5; 8 bases map to TRBD2. The CDR3 runs to 16 residues. After removal of 1 base from V and 2 bases from J, the junction contained 9 bases not matched to a gene. From germline, CDR1 is GTSNPN and CDR2 SVGIG (reference sequence). CDR3 sequence (DNA): TGTGCCTGGAGTGGGGTGGCGGGGGGCCGACAAGAGACCCAGTACTTC. This codes for CAWSGVAGGRQETQYF.

The V call is TRBV29-1, the J call TRBJ2-5; D call uncertain. Germline V gene lookup returns CDR1 SQVTM and CDR2 ANQGSEA. This CDR3 comprises 15 residues. V lost 0 bases to trimming and J lost 2 bases, with 13 bases between them. CDR3: CSVEEGHTRQETQYF. CDR3 DNA sequence: TGCAGCGTTGAAGAAGGTCATACCCGTCAAGAGACCCAGTACTTC.

The chain employs TRBV7-2 and TRBJ1-6, with D hard to call. This CDR3 is 13 amino acids long. Between the trimmed V and J ends, which lost 2 bases and 8 bases, there was a span of 7 bases. Germline V gene data show CDR1 as SGHTA and CDR2 as FQGNSA. The CDR3 nucleotides read TGTGCCAGCAGCTTATATGGCGATTCACCCCTCCACTTT. This translates into CASSLYGDSPLHF. The whole variable domain, filled in from reference TRBV7-2 and TRBJ1-6, reads GAGVSQSPSNKVTEKGKDVELRCDPISGHTALYWYRQSLGQGLEFLIYFQGNSAPDKSGLPSDRFSAERTGGSVSTLTIQRTQQEDSAVYLCASSLYGDSPLHFGNGTRLTVT.

J is TRBJ2-1 and V is TRBV7-3; possibly TRBD2 for D (5 bases). This CDR3 is 16 amino acids long. V was trimmed by 4 bases and J by 0 bases, leaving 13 bases between them. Per the germline V gene, CDR1 is SGHTA and CDR2 is FQGTGA. The CDR3 region is CASSSDPGSSYNEQFF. The CDR3 nucleotides are TGTGCCAGCAGCTCCGACCCGGGGAGCTCCTACAATGAGCAGTTCTTC.

The chain couples TRBV7-3 to TRBJ2-7; 9 bases are a match to TRBD2. The CDR3 is 15 amino acids. After removal of 3 bases from V and 4 bases from J, the junction contained 7 bases not matched to a gene. Germline V CDR1 and CDR2: SGHTA, FQGTGA. CDR3 sequence: CASSFLAGPLYEQYF. The CDR3 DNA reads as TGTGCCAGCAGCTTTCTAGCGGGGCCCCTATACGAGCAGTACTTC.

The chain recombines TRBV5-5 with TRBJ2-7; 10 bases line up with TRBD2. CDR3 size: 14 residues. CDR1 is SGHKS and CDR2 is YYEKEE in the germline V gene (reference sequence). J lost 5 bases, V lost 3 bases, and 5 bases had no gene match. CDR3 loop: CASSSGLARDEQYF. For the CDR3, the DNA is TGTGCCAGCAGCTCGGGACTAGCGAGGGACGAGCAGTACTTC.

The rearrangement links TRBV7-3 to TRBJ2-2; TRBD1 aligns across 12 bases. Looked up from germline, CDR1 is SGHTA and CDR2 is FQGTGA. The CDR3 length is 17 residues. J lost 5 bases, V lost 3 bases, and 7 bases had no gene match. CDR3: CASSFSGTGGGTGELFF. The CDR3 DNA reads TGTGCCAGCAGCTTCTCCGGGACAGGGGGCGGAACCGGGGAGCTGTTTTTT.

This chain joins TRBV18 and TRBJ1-3; 7 bases align to TRBD1. The J segment lost 0 bases and the V segment lost 2 bases, leaving 1 base of the junction unmatched. This CDR3 is 15 amino acids long. Germline CDR1 and CDR2: KGHSH and LQKENI. This CDR3 is CASSPKGASGNTIYF. CDR3 coding DNA: TGTGCCAGCTCACCAAAGGGGGCCTCTGGAAACACCATATATTTT.

This chain links TRBV6-5 with TRBJ2-2; D gene unclear. The CDR3 is 14 amino acids. V was shortened by 6 bases and J by 0 bases, with 8 bases between the two germline ends. Germline V gives CDR1 MNHEY, CDR2 SVGAGI. The CDR3 sequence: CASRDQPNTGELFF. As DNA, the CDR3 is TGTGCCAGCAGGGACCAACCGAACACCGGGGAGCTGTTTTTT.

In its sample, this clone was seen a few times. The chain couples TRBV19 to TRBJ1-2; perhaps TRBD1 as D (5 bases). There are 14 residues in the CDR3. V lost 0 bases, J lost 6 bases, and 11 bases lay in between. The V gene's germline CDR1 is LNHDA and CDR2 SQIVND (reference sequence). The CDR3 nucleotides read TGTGCCAGTAGTATAGAGGGGCGCGGGGATGGCTACACCTTC. Translated, it gives CASSIEGRGDGYTF. Looking up the rest from reference TRBV19 and TRBJ1-2 gives the full variable domain: DGGITQSPKYLFRKEGQNVTLSCEQNLNHDAMYWYRQDPGQGLRLIYYSQIVNDFQKGDIAEGYSVSREKKESFPLTVTSAQKNPTAFYLCASSIEGRGDGYTFGSGTRLTVV.

This sequence joins TRBV15 and TRBJ1-2; 7 bases are shared with TRBD1. Trimming took 1 base from V and 1 from J; bases not matched to a gene: 6. Per germline, CDR1 LNHNV and CDR2 YYDKDF (reference sequence). CDR3 size: 16 residues. CDR3 amino acids: CATSRAPGGNNYGYTF. Written as DNA, the CDR3 is TGTGCCACCAGCAGAGCCCCAGGGGGGAATAACTATGGCTACACCTTC.

The chain employs TRBV19 and TRBJ2-3; D unresolved. V lost 0 bases and J lost 0, with 10 bases in between. Germline CDR1 reads LNHDA; CDR2 reads SQIVND (reference sequence). The length of the CDR3 is 16 residues. This CDR3 is CASSIDRVGSTDTQYF. CDR3 coding DNA: TGTGCCAGTAGTATAGATCGTGTGGGCAGCACAGATACGCAGTATTTT.

The rearrangement joins TRBV7-2 to TRBJ2-1; 7 nucleotides align to TRBD2. The germline V gene encodes CDR1 SGHTA and CDR2 FQGNSA. The length of the CDR3 is 19 residues. Trimming took 4 bases from V and 0 from J; bases not matched to a gene: 15. The CDR3 reads CASSSPRGSRTSSYNEQFF. CDR3 nucleotides: TGTGCCAGCAGCTCACCGAGGGGTAGTAGGACTAGCTCCTACAATGAGCAGTTCTTC.

J is TRBJ1-5 and V is TRBV5-6; a weak D match, TRBD1 (6 bases). V was trimmed by 0 bases and J by 3 bases, leaving 7 bases between them. The CDR3 is 14 amino acids. The V gene's germline CDR1 is SGHDT and CDR2 YYEEEE. The CDR3 protein is CASSLGQVNQPQHF. CDR3 sequence (DNA): TGTGCCAGCAGCTTGGGACAGGTCAATCAGCCCCAGCATTTT. Drawing the rest from reference TRBV5-6 and TRBJ1-5, the complete variable domain is DAGVTQSPTHLIKTRGQQVTLRCSPKSGHDTVSWYQQALGQGPQFIFQYYEEEERQRGNFPDRFSGHQFPNYSSELNVNALLLGDSALYLCASSLGQVNQPQHFGDGTRLSIL.